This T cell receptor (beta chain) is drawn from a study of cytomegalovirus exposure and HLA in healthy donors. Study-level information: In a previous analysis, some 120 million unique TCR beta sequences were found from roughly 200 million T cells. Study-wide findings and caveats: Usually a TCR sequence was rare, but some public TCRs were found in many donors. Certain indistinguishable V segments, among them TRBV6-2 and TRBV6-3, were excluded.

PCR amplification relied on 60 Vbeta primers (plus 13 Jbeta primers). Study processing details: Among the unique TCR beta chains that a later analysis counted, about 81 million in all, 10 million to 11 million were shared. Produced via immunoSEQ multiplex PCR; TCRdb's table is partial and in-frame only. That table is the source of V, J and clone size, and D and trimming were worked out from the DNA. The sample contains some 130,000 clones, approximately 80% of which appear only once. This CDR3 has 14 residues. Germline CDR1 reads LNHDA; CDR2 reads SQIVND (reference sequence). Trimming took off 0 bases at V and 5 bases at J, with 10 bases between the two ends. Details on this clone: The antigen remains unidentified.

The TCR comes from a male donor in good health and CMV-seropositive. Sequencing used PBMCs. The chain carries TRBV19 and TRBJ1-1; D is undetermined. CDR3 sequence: CASSIDRVITEAFF. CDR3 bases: TGTGCCAGTAGTATAGATCGCGTAATAACTGAAGCTTTCTTT. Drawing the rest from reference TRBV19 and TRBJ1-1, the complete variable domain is DGGITQSPKYLFRKEGQNVTLSCEQNLNHDAMYWYRQDPGQGLRLIYYSQIVNDFQKGDIAEGYSVSREKKESFPLTVTSAQKNPTAFYLCASSIDRVITEAFFGQGTRLTVV.